This section outlines one T cell receptor (beta chain) sequence together with its context. Germline V lookup: CDR1 SGHNT, CDR2 YENEEA. The CDR3 spans 12 residues. Trimming removed 10 bases at V and 2 bases at J, with 9 bases between. The sample comes from a study of blood T cell repertoires in COVID-19. Here immunoSEQ multiplex PCR was the method, and the copy in TCRdb shows in-frame clones only, minus some. The data show 250,000 to 300,000 clones, 82% seen once. The clonotype comes from a man in his forties who had been exposed to COVID-19. The material sequenced was PBMCs or T cells enriched from blood (not recorded which). The chain carries TRBV11-3 and TRBJ2-1, with D uncertain. Here the CDR3 reads CATWAPYNEQFF. CDR3 bases: TGTGCCACATGGGCGCCCTACAATGAGCAGTTCTTC.